The T cell receptor beta chain described here comes from a study of cytotoxic CD8 clonotypes in ibrutinib-treated CLL. V was trimmed by 5 bases and J by 4 bases, leaving 14 bases between them. The CDR3 loop spans 15 amino acids. CDR1 is MNHNS and CDR2 is SASEGT in the germline V gene. The study, taken as a whole, reports: Under treatment, the uncommon public clonotypes either contracted or remained stable. Researchers report that baseline clonality outpaced age-matched healthy donors and tracked circulating CD8+ T-cell counts.

The planned depth of sequencing spanned 1 in 200,000 to 1 in 1 million T cells. Clones were read by immunoSEQ multiplex PCR, and TCRdb kept only the in-frame ones, dropping some. The sample has some 19,000 clones, roughly 80% seen once; the top ten hold 5% to 7%. As to this clone: Its antigen is not known.

This chain uses TRBV6-1 with TRBJ1-4; a possible D gene is TRBD1 (6 bases). Material: PBMCs, obtained before ibrutinib treatment. The source of this sequence is a human donor with chronic lymphocytic leukemia. The CDR3 spells CASSPPGHLNEKLFF. In DNA form, the CDR3 reads TGTGCCAGCAGTCCTCCGGGACACCTTAATGAAAAACTGTTTTTT.